This T cell receptor beta chain was found in a study of CD8 T cells in Susac syndrome. Trimming took off 7 bases at V and 2 bases at J, with 15 bases between the two ends. Germline V gives CDR1 SEHNR, CDR2 FQNEAQ (reference sequence). The CDR3 totals 15 residues. CD8+ and CD4+ T cells taken from blood had their TCR beta sequenced. The patients who served as multiple sclerosis controls were treatment-naive and had stable or active relapsing-remitting disease that fulfilled the revised McDonald criteria. TEMRA cells were FACS-enriched, and CD8+ and CD4+ T cells were isolated negatively. With random hexamers, 0.5 to 1 ug RNA was reverse transcribed. Each CDR3 protein gets one entry after TCRdb re-called the immunoSEQ multiplex PCR reads with MiXCR. The data show approximately 210,000 distinct CDR3 sequences, with about 96% seen just once and roughly 0.09% held by the top ten.

This sequence was found in a human donor with multiple sclerosis. Sample: CD4+ T cells from PBMCs. The V call is TRBV7-9, the J call TRBJ1-5; D gene unclear. The CDR3 nucleotides are TGTGCCAGCACTGGGTTAGGAGGTGGCAATCAGCCCCAGCATTTT. Its translation is CASTGLGGGNQPQHF.